This record concerns one TCR beta chain sequence. Per germline, CDR1 LNHDA and CDR2 SQIVND (reference sequence). This CDR3 is built from 19 residues. V gave up 5 bases and J gave up 1 base; unmatched junction bases: 17. These data come from a study of T cell changes during pregnancy in multiple sclerosis. The method was immunoSEQ multiplex PCR; TCRdb's version includes in-frame clones alone and lacks a portion of them. The data show approximately 97,000 clones, roughly nine tenths seen once. This sequence joins TRBV19 and TRBJ1-5; 7 nucleotides align to TRBD1. Material: peripheral blood, obtained after pregnancy. The receptor comes from a female donor in good health, enrolled as a control in a pregnancy study. This chain's CDR3 is CASSPSRDRSFSSNQPQHF. The CDR3 DNA reads as TGTGCCAGTAGTCCATCCCGGGACAGATCATTCTCGAGCAATCAGCCCCAGCATTTT.